This T cell receptor beta chain was recovered during a study of shared clonotypes between healthy human individuals. The CDR3 runs to 14 residues. Germline V gives CDR1 MGHRA, CDR2 YSYEKL. Losses at the gene ends were 3 bases for V and 4 bases for J; bases not matched to a gene: 3. The naive CD8 population came from CD45RO-negative cells selected for CCR7, without terminally differentiated effector memory CD45RA+ cells. Clones were sequenced by immunoSEQ multiplex PCR, and TCRdb holds only the in-frame ones, with some missing. The sample lists hundreds of thousands of clones; 96% were seen once. The origin of this receptor is a woman aged 30 to 39 in good health. The rearrangement joins TRBV4-1 to TRBJ2-7, with TRBD2 matching 10 bases. The material sequenced was naive CD8+ T cells sorted from blood. In nucleotides, the CDR3 is TGCGCCAGCAGCCACCGGACTAGCGGATACGAGCAGTACTTC. The encoded protein is CASSHRTSGYEQYF.